This entry features one T cell receptor beta chain sequence. This clonotype was detected many times. It lacks a known antigen. No much larger clone exists at a distance of one base, and base qualities are not known. The data are from a study of patients and donors after allogeneic stem cell transplantation (TCRdb year 2020). Library creation used RT-PCR. Sequenced on a NextSeq 550. TCRdb reworked the public reads: Q25 trimming with fastp, MiXCR clone assembly, productive beta chains retained. Entries that share a CDR3 protein sequence are merged under the most common genes and DNA. In this sample the table shows a few hundred thousand distinct CDR3 sequences, roughly an eighth of which occur a single time. The ten largest clones add up to around a tenth of the sample. Trimming takes 6 bases off V and 0 bases off J; junction bases not matched to a gene: 8. Including the terminal cysteine and phenylalanine, the CDR3 comprises 16 residues. Only the CDR3 portion is preserved as DNA: 48 bases, with reading frame beginning at the first base.

The receptor comes from a human donor who was either an allogeneic HSCT recipient or a stem cell or donor lymphocyte infusion donor (not recorded which). It is not recorded whose cells these are; they may come from a transplant donor. The sequenced sample was blood, either unsorted or a sorted T cell fraction (not recorded which). Rearrangement joined TRBV12-3 or TRBV12-4 to TRBJ2-3, with 8 junctional bases fitting TRBD2. The CDR3 protein is CASSYGGGTSTDTQYF. The nucleotides read TGTGCCAGCAGCTACGGGGGGGGTACCAGCACAGATACGCAGTATTTT.